The 27 T cell receptor beta chains given below trace back to one sample, sequenced in a study of blood T cell repertoires in COVID-19. Produced via immunoSEQ multiplex PCR; TCRdb's table is partial and in-frame only. The sample has fewer than 350,000 clones, under 90% seen once; the top ten hold 1.5% to 2%. Source material: PBMCs or T cells enriched from blood (not recorded which). The receptor source for this set is a woman aged 40 to 55 who had recovered from COVID-19.

The V and J genes are TRBV5-6 and TRBJ1-6; weak D call: TRBD1 (6 bases). This CDR3 contains 16 residues. Between the trimmed V and J ends, which lost 4 bases and 10 bases, there was a span of 21 bases. Germline V gene sequence: CDR1 SGHDT, CDR2 YYEEEE. As DNA, the CDR3 is TGTGCCAGCAGCCCCGGGACAAGCGTTCGACAATCACCCCTCCACTTT. Its protein is CASSPGTSVRQSPLHF. Complete variable domain (other parts from reference TRBV5-6 and TRBJ1-6): DAGVTQSPTHLIKTRGQQVTLRCSPKSGHDTVSWYQQALGQGPQFIFQYYEEEERQRGNFPDRFSGHQFPNYSSELNVNALLLGDSALYLCASSPGTSVRQSPLHFGNGTRLTVT.

The rearrangement uses TRBV10-2 and TRBJ1-5; D not resolved. V gave up 3 bases and J gave up 7 bases, with 7 bases separating them. The germline gives CDR1 WSHSY, CDR2 SAAADI. The CDR3 runs 12 residues. Here the CDR3 DNA reads TGCGCCAGCAGTGAAGAGCGGCAGCCCCAGCATTTT. Encoded protein: CASSEERQPQHF.

The J gene is TRBJ1-1, the V gene TRBV6-1; perhaps TRBD1 as D (5 bases). Germline V gives CDR1 MNHNS, CDR2 SASEGT. The V gene lost 2 bases and the J gene lost 3 bases, with 16 bases spanning the gap. The CDR3 has 16 residues. CDR3 sequence: CASSEKGASRDTEAFF. The DNA of the CDR3 is TGTGCCAGCAGTGAAAAAGGGGCTTCCAGGGACACTGAAGCTTTCTTT.

The V call is TRBV5-8, the J call TRBJ2-7, with TRBD1 matching 7 bases. The CDR3 is made up of 15 amino acids. Germline values: CDR1 SGHTS, CDR2 YDEGEE. The trim removed 0 bases at V and 3 bases at J, leaving 6 bases unmatched. CDR3 amino acids: CASSLDRQGDYEQYF. CDR3 nucleotides: TGTGCCAGCAGCTTGGATCGGCAGGGGGACTACGAGCAGTACTTC.

The rearrangement links TRBV5-4 to TRBJ2-7, with 11 bases identical to TRBD1. V was pared by 0 bases and J by 7 bases, with 9 bases of the junction left unmatched. The CDR3 runs to 16 residues. Germline CDR1 is SGHNT and CDR2 is YYREEE (reference sequence). The CDR3 loop reads CASSLESGQGAGEQYF. The CDR3 DNA reads TGTGCCAGCAGCTTGGAGTCAGGACAGGGGGCGGGGGAGCAGTACTTC. The full variable domain, in which reference TRBV5-4 and TRBJ2-7 provide the parts outside the CDR3, is ETGVTQSPTHLIKTRGQQVTLRCSSQSGHNTVSWYQQALGQGPQFIFQYYREEENGRGNFPPRFSGLQFPNYSSELNVNALELDDSALYLCASSLESGQGAGEQYFGPGTRLTVT.

The chain joins TRBV5-4 to TRBJ1-1; D is unresolved. Germline loops: CDR1 SGHNT, CDR2 YYREEE (reference sequence). Trimming removed 2 bases at V and 3 bases at J, with 11 bases between. There are 14 residues in the CDR3. The CDR3 loop is CASSFPGRDTEAFF. CDR3 sequence (DNA): TGTGCCAGCAGCTTTCCCGGGAGAGACACTGAAGCTTTCTTT.

V and J are TRBV6-5 and TRBJ1-5; D gene ambiguous. The CDR3 length is 15 residues. The V end was cut by 6 bases, the J end by 0 bases, with 12 bases between. Germline V CDR1 and CDR2: MNHEY, SVGAGI. CDR3 nucleotide sequence: TGTGCCAGCAGGGTTGCGGGGAATAGCAATCAGCCCCAGCATTTT. This encodes CASRVAGNSNQPQHF.

The chain carries TRBV19 and TRBJ1-5, with 9 nucleotides matching TRBD1. V lost 0 bases and J lost 3; bases outside the gene matches: 6. Germline V gene sequence: CDR1 LNHDA, CDR2 SQIVND (reference sequence). There are 17 residues in the CDR3. The CDR3 DNA is TGTGCCAGTAGTATAGACCCGACAGGGGGGGACAATCAGCCCCAGCATTTT. It is translated as CASSIDPTGGDNQPQHF.

This rearrangement joins TRBV5-5 to TRBJ2-1; D ambiguous. The CDR3 has 14 residues. The ends were cut back, 6 bases at V and 5 bases at J, with 15 bases in the middle. CDR1 is SGHKS, CDR2 YYEKEE, per germline (reference sequence). CDR3 amino acids: CASKPAPENNEQFF. Here the CDR3 DNA reads TGTGCCAGCAAGCCGGCTCCGGAGAACAATGAGCAGTTCTTC.

The chain has TRBV7-3 and TRBJ2-1; D perhaps matches TRBD1 (5 bases). Germline V gives CDR1 SGHTA, CDR2 FQGTGA. There are 14 residues in the CDR3. Between the trimmed V and J ends, which lost 0 bases and 7 bases, there was a span of 10 bases. DNA for the CDR3: TGTGCCAGCAGCTTAACGGGGCTCGGGAATGAGCAGTTCTTC. Amino acids: CASSLTGLGNEQFF. Together with reference TRBV7-3 and TRBJ2-1, the CDR3 gives the full variable domain: GAGVSQTPSNKVTEKGKYVELRCDPISGHTALYWYRQSLGQGPEFLIYFQGTGAADDSGLPNDRFFAVRPEGSVSTLKIQRTERGDSAVYLCASSLTGLGNEQFFGPGTRLTVL.

V gene TRBV5-1 combines with J gene TRBJ2-2, with a weak D call TRBD2 (5 bases). Germline V gene data show CDR1 as SGHRS and CDR2 as YFSETQ. CDR3 length: 14 residues. V dropped 4 bases and J dropped 4 bases, with 11 bases sitting between them. In DNA form, the CDR3 reads TGCGCCAGCAGCCGGGCCGCGGGCACCGGGGAGCTGTTTTTT. Its translation is CASSRAAGTGELFF.

The DNA of the CDR3 is TGCGCCAGCGAGCCTCGTAAGGGCCAGGGTGGTAACACTGAAGCTTTCTTT. As protein: CASEPRKGQGGNTEAFF. This chain links TRBV4-3 with TRBJ1-1, with a weak D call TRBD1 (5 bases). Germline CDR1 and CDR2: LGHNA and YSLEER. The V gene lost 8 bases and the J gene lost 2 bases, with 24 bases spanning the gap. The CDR3 has 17 residues.

CDR3 protein: CANNPLVFKNTEAFF. The DNA for the CDR3 is TGTGCCAACAATCCTCTGGTCTTTAAAAACACTGAAGCTTTCTTT. The chain couples TRBV6-5 to TRBJ1-1; D is uncertain. The CDR3 is 15 amino acids. Germline CDR1 reads MNHEY; CDR2 reads SVGAGI. Deletions cut 10 bases from V and 2 bases from J, with 20 bases between.

The J gene is TRBJ1-2, the V gene TRBV27; 7 nucleotides match TRBD1. V trimming: 5 bases; J trimming: 2 bases; junction bases outside the gene matches: 8. The CDR3 has 15 amino acids. The V gene's germline CDR1 is MNHEY and CDR2 SMNVEV (reference sequence). CDR3 nucleotides: TGTGCCAGCAGTAGAACGGGACAGACCAACTATGGCTACACCTTC. Translated: CASSRTGQTNYGYTF.

This clone was picked up one time. The chain is built from TRBV27 and TRBJ1-6, with 8 bases fitting TRBD1. CDR1 is MNHEY and CDR2 is SMNVEV in the germline V gene (reference sequence). The CDR3 covers 15 residues. Germline trimming cut 3 bases from V and 6 bases from J; bases unmatched to any gene: 4. As DNA, the CDR3 is TGTGCCAGCAGTTTTCGGGACAGGCCTAATTCACCCCTCCACTTT. Its translation is CASSFRDRPNSPLHF.

The chain has TRBV4-3 and TRBJ2-3; 9 nucleotides match TRBD2. The CDR3 is 17 amino acids. Germline lookup yields CDR1 LGHNA and CDR2 YSLEER. V lost 2 bases to trimming and J lost 4 bases; unmatched junction nucleotides: 10. CDR3 coding DNA: TGCGCCAGCAGCCAAAGGGGGTATAGCGGGAGATCAGATACGCAGTATTTT. This codes for CASSQRGYSGRSDTQYF.

The chain carries TRBV3-1 (or the pseudogene TRBV3-2) and TRBJ1-3; perhaps TRBD1 as D (6 bases). Germline V gene lookup returns CDR1 LGHDT and CDR2 YNNKEL (reference sequence). This CDR3 is built from 15 residues. Between the trimmed V and J ends, which lost 4 bases and 0 bases, there was a span of 10 bases. The CDR3 is CASSRQANSGNTIYF. In nucleotides, the CDR3 is TGTGCCAGCAGCCGACAGGCTAACTCTGGAAACACCATATATTTT.

V usage is TRBV11-2 and J usage is TRBJ1-6, with 10 bases that match TRBD1. The J segment lost 9 bases and the V segment lost 5 bases, leaving 10 bases of the junction unmatched. The CDR3 length is 16 residues. From germline, CDR1 is SGHAT and CDR2 FQNNGV. The CDR3 region is CASSRIDRGRGSPLHF. The CDR3 bases are TGTGCCAGCAGCAGAATCGACAGGGGGCGAGGTTCACCCCTCCACTTT.

The chain couples TRBV6-1 to TRBJ1-4, with 9 nucleotides matching TRBD1. The CDR3 spans 17 residues. After removal of 6 bases from V and 4 bases from J, the junction contained 12 bases not matched to a gene. Germline CDR1 MNHNS, CDR2 SASEGT. The CDR3 spells CASRETGGASRNEKLFF. CDR3 DNA sequence: TGTGCCAGCAGGGAAACAGGGGGCGCATCGCGTAATGAAAAACTGTTTTTT.

Points on this clone: The identical CDR3 is also encoded by other nucleotide sequences in the sample. This chain uses TRBV5-1 with TRBJ1-2; TRBD1 aligns across 9 bases. Germline CDR1 is SGHRS and CDR2 is YFSETQ. Germline trimming cut 4 bases from V and 4 bases from J; bases unmatched to any gene: 2. The CDR3 extends over 13 amino acids. The CDR3 reads CASSTGQGYGYTF. In DNA form, the CDR3 reads TGCGCCAGCAGCACGGGACAGGGCTATGGCTACACCTTC.

This clone was recorded only once. This chain links TRBV2 with TRBJ2-7; maybe TRBD2 (6 bases). The CDR3 extends over 13 amino acids. Germline CDR1 SNHLY, CDR2 FYNNEI. V lost 5 bases to trimming and J lost 3 bases, with 11 bases between them. Written as DNA, the CDR3 is TGTGCCAGCAGTTCGGGGGTGAGCTACGAGCAGTACTTC. It codes for CASSSGVSYEQYF.

The chain couples TRBV30 to TRBJ2-3, with D hard to call. V was cut by 3 bases and J by 7 bases, with 14 bases left in between. The CDR3 is made up of 13 amino acids. CDR1 and CDR2 (germline): GTSNPN, SVGIG (reference sequence). CDR3 loop: CAWRTKSQNTQYF. Here the CDR3 DNA reads TGTGCCTGGAGAACTAAGTCCCAAAATACGCAGTATTTT. Complete variable domain (other parts from reference TRBV30 and TRBJ2-3): SQTIHQWPATLVQPVGSPLSLECTVEGTSNPNLYWYRQAAGRGLQLLFYSVGIGQISSEVPQNLSASRPQDRQFILSSKKLLLSDSGFYLCAWRTKSQNTQYFGPGTRLTVL.

As for this clone: Sequence at one end of the junction differs from germline and may be a read error. CDR3 bases: TGTGCCAGCAACTTAGGGCCTTCAACCGGGTATAATTCACCCCTCCACTTT. Translated: CASNLGPSTGYNSPLHF. The chain employs TRBV7-9 and TRBJ1-6; D uncertain. The germline CDR1 and CDR2 sequences are SEHNR and FQNEAQ (reference sequence). This CDR3 comprises 17 residues.

The DNA of the CDR3 is TGTGCCAGCAGCAATGCAGGAGGCAAAGAGACCCAGTACTTC. This encodes CASSNAGGKETQYF. The gene calls are TRBV7-9 and TRBJ2-5; the D gene is possibly TRBD2 (5 bases). Germline V CDR1 and CDR2: SEHNR, FQNEAQ (reference sequence). V lost 5 bases to trimming and J lost 3 bases, with 13 bases between them. This CDR3 is 14 amino acids long.

V usage is TRBV3-1 (or the pseudogene TRBV3-2) and J usage is TRBJ1-1; no clear D gene. CDR3 length: 13 residues. Germline V gene lookup returns CDR1 LGHDT and CDR2 YNNKEL (reference sequence). V was clipped by 4 bases and J by 8 bases, with 14 bases between them. The CDR3 DNA sequence: TGTGCCAGCAGCCCCACACAGTCTGGCGAAGCTTTCTTT. Translating it yields CASSPTQSGEAFF.

CDR3 in DNA: TGTGCCAGCAGCCCTAGGACAGGGGGCGCGGACACCATATATTTT. Residues: CASSPRTGGADTIYF. The chain is built from TRBV7-2 and TRBJ1-3; 11 bases line up with TRBD1. CDR1 is SGHTA and CDR2 is FQGNSA in the germline V gene. V lost 5 bases to trimming and J lost 8 bases; unmatched junction nucleotides: 8. This CDR3 has 15 amino acids. Complete variable domain (other parts from reference TRBV7-2 and TRBJ1-3): GAGVSQSPSNKVTEKGKDVELRCDPISGHTALYWYRQSLGQGLEFLIYFQGNSAPDKSGLPSDRFSAERTGGSVSTLTIQRTQQEDSAVYLCASSPRTGGADTIYFGEGSWLTVV.

The chain is built from TRBV27 and TRBJ2-7; 10 bases agree with TRBD2. Germline CDR1 is MNHEY and CDR2 is SMNVEV (reference sequence). CDR3 length: 15 residues. Germline trimming cut 7 bases from V and 6 bases from J; bases unmatched to any gene: 12. The CDR3 DNA sequence: TGTGCCAGCATGATAGTTAGGGCTAGCGGGAGCGAGCAGTACTTC. It is translated as CASMIVRASGSEQYF.